This TCR beta chain was sequenced in a study of yellow fever vaccine responses in identical twins. As regards this clonotype: What it binds is unknown.

General observations from the study: Twins' vaccine T cell response reportedly seemed partly convergent, partly personalized.

TCRdb re-called the RT-PCR reads with MiXCR, one entry per CDR3 protein. The sample gives about 4,200 distinct CDR3 sequences, 65% to 90% of which show up once; under 3.5% is in the top ten. This sample comprised T cells from blood (PBMCs), unsorted or a sorted subset (not recorded which), obtained before or after yellow fever vaccination (not recorded which). The receptor was isolated from a woman younger than 35 who received the yellow fever vaccine.

CDR3 sequence (DNA): TGTGCCAGCAGCTTAAATAGGGCTCTAAGCACAGATACGCAGTATTTT. Its translation: CASSLNRALSTDTQYF. The rearrangement uses TRBV11-1 and TRBJ2-3; D is undetermined. This CDR3 has 16 residues. Deletions cut 2 bases from V and 0 bases from J, with 12 bases between. Germline V gene lookup returns CDR1 SGHAT and CDR2 FQDESV (reference sequence).